These T cell receptor beta chains were read from a single sample in a study of shared clonotypes between healthy human individuals. Profiling relied on immunoSEQ multiplex PCR, and the TCRdb table lists in-frame clones only, not all of them. The sample lists 2 million to 3 million clones; more than 80% were seen once. Sequencing input: naive CD4+ T cells sorted from blood. The receptors shown here come from a man aged 18 to 35 in good health. Both conserved end residues are part of each CDR3. The D gene is left open where the match is weak. Size is stated for part of the rows, as once, few or many counts, or as a class when the clone is expanded.

V gene	clone size	J gene	D gene	CDR3 protein	CDR3 DNA
TRBV6-1	NA	TRBJ2-5	NA	CAGGGGSKETQYF	TGTGCCGGGGGGGGCGGGAGTAAGGAGACCCAGTACTTC
TRBV30	NA	TRBJ2-7	NA	CAWSGWDYEQYF	TGTGCCTGGAGTGGGTGGGACTACGAGCAGTACTTC
TRBV5-1	NA	TRBJ2-7	TRBD2	CASSLASASGRGEQYF	TGCGCCAGCAGCTTGGCCTCGGCTAGCGGGAGAGGCGAGCAGTACTTC
TRBV28	NA	TRBJ1-2	TRBD1	CASNEGGLFYGYTF	TGTGCCAGCAATGAAGGGGGCCTTTTCTATGGCTACACCTTC
TRBV4-3	NA	TRBJ2-3	TRBD2	CASSLTSGYTDTQYF	TGCGCCAGCAGCCTGACTAGCGGGTACACAGATACGCAGTATTTT
TRBV9	NA	TRBJ2-2	TRBD2	CASSVAAGLSGTGELFF	TGTGCCAGCAGCGTAGCAGCGGGGCTATCTGGCACCGGGGAGCTGTTTTTT
TRBV4-1	NA	TRBJ1-3	NA	CASSQEGSGNTIYF	TGCGCCAGCAGCCAAGAGGGCTCTGGAAACACCATATATTTT
TRBV28	NA	TRBJ2-1	TRBD2	CASSLAGARGNEQFF	TGTGCCAGCAGTCTGGCGGGAGCTAGAGGCAATGAGCAGTTCTTC
TRBV4-2	NA	TRBJ1-2	NA	CASSHPAGALGDYGYTF	TGTGCCAGCAGCCACCCGGCTGGGGCCCTGGGGGACTATGGCTACACCTTC
TRBV6-6	NA	TRBJ2-2	TRBD2	CAMGRATGELFF	TGTGCCATGGGGAGGGCCACCGGGGAGCTGTTTTTT
TRBV25-1	NA	TRBJ2-7	TRBD1	CASRGSGGYEQYF	TGTGCCAGCAGGGGGTCAGGGGGCTACGAGCAGTACTTC
TRBV5-4	NA	TRBJ2-3	TRBD2	CASSRGLAGGFTDTQYF	TGTGCCAGCAGCCGAGGCCTAGCGGGAGGATTCACAGATACGCAGTATTTT
TRBV28	NA	TRBJ2-1	TRBD2	CASSLSGVSYNEQFF	TGTGCCAGCAGTTTAAGCGGGGTGTCCTACAATGAGCAGTTCTTC
TRBV7-2	NA	TRBJ2-3	NA	CASRGRNTDTQYF	TGTGCCAGCAGGGGGCGAAACACAGATACGCAGTATTTT
TRBV29-1	few	TRBJ1-5	NA	CSVEGYHQHF	TGCAGCGTTGAGGGCTACCACCAGCATTTT
TRBV18	NA	TRBJ1-3	NA	CASSPTDSGNTIYF	TGTGCCAGCTCACCCACAGACTCTGGAAACACCATATATTTT
TRBV21-1	NA	TRBJ1-5	NA	CASGSRDRGLRRGQPQHF	TGTGCCAGCGGATCCCGGGACAGGGGGCTTAGGAGGGGTCAGCCCCAGCATTTT
TRBV28	NA	TRBJ1-2	TRBD1	CASRRTGGAGSYGYTF	TGTGCCAGCAGAAGGACAGGGGGCGCTGGGAGCTATGGCTACACCTTC
TRBV14	NA	TRBJ2-3	TRBD2	CASSLLLARTDTQYF	TGTGCCAGCAGCCTACTACTAGCGCGCACAGATACGCAGTATTTT
TRBV19	NA	TRBJ2-3	TRBD1	CASSPRDRLTDTQYF	TGTGCCAGTAGTCCCCGGGACAGACTAACAGATACGCAGTATTTT
TRBV5-1	NA	TRBJ2-7	NA	CASSLELGLGSGEQYF	TGCGCCAGCAGCTTGGAGTTGGGACTTGGGTCGGGCGAGCAGTACTTC
TRBV5-1	NA	TRBJ2-3	NA	CASSLLADTDTQYF	TGCGCCAGCAGCTTACTCGCCGACACAGATACGCAGTATTTT
TRBV10-3	NA	TRBJ2-2	NA	CAISARTGPTGELFF	TGTGCCATCAGTGCCCGAACAGGGCCCACCGGGGAGCTGTTTTTT
TRBV6-6	NA	TRBJ2-6	TRBD1	CASSDQGAGANVLTF	TGTGCCAGCAGTGACCAGGGGGCCGGGGCCAACGTCCTGACTTTC
TRBV9	NA	TRBJ1-1	NA	CASSVVRGSSEAFF	TGTGCCAGCAGCGTAGTGCGGGGGAGCTCTGAAGCTTTCTTT
TRBV5-1	NA	TRBJ2-2	NA	CASRVEDVGELFF	TGCGCCAGCAGAGTGGAGGACGTCGGGGAGCTGTTTTTT
TRBV5-6	NA	TRBJ1-2	NA	CASSLRMFYGYTF	TGTGCCAGCAGCTTAAGGATGTTCTATGGCTACACCTTC
TRBV2	NA	TRBJ2-4	NA	CASSGGSIQYF	TGTGCCAGCAGTGGCGGCTCCATTCAGTACTTC
TRBV11-2	NA	TRBJ2-1	NA	CASSLDGPSYNEQFF	TGTGCCAGCAGCTTAGACGGACCATCCTACAATGAGCAGTTCTTC
TRBV30	NA	TRBJ2-5	NA	CAWRVTAVVETQYF	TGTGCCTGGAGAGTCACCGCCGTAGTGGAGACCCAGTACTTC
TRBV30	once	TRBJ2-7	NA	CAWSVVGAGYEQYF	TGTGCCTGGAGTGTCGTAGGGGCGGGCTACGAGCAGTACTTC
TRBV5-8	NA	TRBJ1-1	TRBD1	CASSSWTGGMNTEAFF	TGTGCCAGCAGCTCATGGACAGGGGGCATGAACACTGAAGCTTTCTTT
TRBV9	few	TRBJ1-1	NA	CASTRVLNTEAFF	TGTGCCAGCACTCGGGTACTGAACACTGAAGCTTTCTTT
TRBV7-9	NA	TRBJ2-7	NA	CASSSRVRDTSYEQYF	TGTGCCAGCAGCTCTCGGGTTAGGGACACGTCCTACGAGCAGTACTTC
TRBV27	NA	TRBJ2-1	NA	CASSLWDTKFDEQFF	TGTGCCAGCAGTTTATGGGACACCAAATTCGATGAGCAGTTCTTC
TRBV5-1	NA	TRBJ1-3	TRBD1	CASSSARDRGGNTIYF	TGCGCCAGCAGCTCGGCTCGGGACAGGGGAGGAAACACCATATATTTT
TRBV28	NA	TRBJ2-7	NA	CASSFRRPVYEQYF	TGTGCCAGCAGTTTCCGACGGCCCGTCTACGAGCAGTACTTC
TRBV18	NA	TRBJ2-1	NA	CASSTAPPGVMQFF	TGTGCCAGCTCAACCGCCCCACCGGGAGTAATGCAGTTCTTC
TRBV30	few	TRBJ1-1	NA	CAWRIGHLNTEAFF	TGTGCCTGGAGAATAGGACACCTAAACACTGAAGCTTTCTTT
TRBV19	NA	TRBJ1-3	NA	CASSINFSSGNTIYF	TGTGCCAGTAGTATCAACTTCTCCTCTGGAAACACCATATATTTT
TRBV27	NA	TRBJ2-2	NA	CASSFSGSINTGELFF	TGTGCCAGCAGTTTTAGTGGGAGTATAAACACCGGGGAGCTGTTTTTT
TRBV5-4	NA	TRBJ2-4	NA	CASSGPKVAGVTKNIQYF	TGTGCCAGCAGCGGTCCAAAGGTGGCAGGGGTAACCAAAAACATTCAGTACTTC
TRBV27	NA	TRBJ2-7	NA	CASWLAGAYEQYF	TGTGCCAGCTGGCTGGCCGGGGCCTACGAGCAGTACTTC
TRBV10-1	NA	TRBJ2-2	NA	CASSESTRGNTGELFF	TGCGCCAGCAGTGAGTCGACTCGGGGGAACACCGGGGAGCTGTTTTTT
TRBV5-1	NA	TRBJ1-5	NA	CASSLAGDRNQPQHF	TGCGCCAGCAGCTTGGCAGGGGATCGCAATCAGCCCCAGCATTTT
TRBV4-3	NA	TRBJ1-5	NA	CASSQDHGSNQPQHF	TGCGCCAGCAGCCAAGATCACGGCAGCAATCAGCCCCAGCATTTT
TRBV2	once	TRBJ1-2	TRBD1	CASSPQGVWTF	TGTGCCAGCAGTCCTCAGGGGGTCTGGACCTTC
TRBV6-5	NA	TRBJ1-3	NA	CASSTRLSEAIYF	TGTGCCAGCAGCACGAGGCTAAGTGAGGCCATATATTTT
TRBV28	NA	TRBJ2-3	NA	CASSSGSTDTQYF	TGTGCCAGCAGTTCGGGGTCCACAGATACGCAGTATTTT
TRBV7-9	NA	TRBJ2-7	NA	CASSSAGLEQYF	TGTGCCAGCAGCTCGGCAGGGCTCGAGCAGTACTTC
TRBV9	NA	TRBJ2-2	NA	CASKGGNTGELFF	TGTGCCAGCAAAGGAGGGAACACCGGGGAGCTGTTTTTT
TRBV19	NA	TRBJ2-3	NA	CASKVGERATDTQYF	TGTGCCAGTAAGGTGGGGGAAAGGGCCACAGATACGCAGTATTTT
TRBV27	NA	TRBJ2-7	TRBD2	CASSTPGLAAYEQYF	TGTGCCAGCAGCACGCCGGGACTAGCGGCCTACGAGCAGTACTTC
TRBV14	NA	TRBJ1-2	NA	CASSREGVVGGYTF	TGTGCCAGCAGCCGGGAGGGGGTAGTTGGTGGCTACACCTTC
TRBV18	NA	TRBJ2-7	TRBD2	CASSPLPGGTSYEQYF	TGTGCCAGCTCACCATTGCCCGGGGGGACCTCGTACGAGCAGTACTTC
TRBV30	NA	TRBJ2-3	NA	CAWSGPDHTQYF	TGTGCCTGGAGTGGCCCTGATCATACGCAGTATTTT
TRBV9	NA	TRBJ2-1	TRBD2	CASSKTSETYNEQFF	TGTGCCAGCAGCAAGACTAGCGAGACCTACAATGAGCAGTTCTTC
TRBV7-6	NA	TRBJ2-7	NA	CASSLDSLPTYEQYF	TGTGCCAGCAGCTTGGACTCCCTCCCTACCTACGAGCAGTACTTC